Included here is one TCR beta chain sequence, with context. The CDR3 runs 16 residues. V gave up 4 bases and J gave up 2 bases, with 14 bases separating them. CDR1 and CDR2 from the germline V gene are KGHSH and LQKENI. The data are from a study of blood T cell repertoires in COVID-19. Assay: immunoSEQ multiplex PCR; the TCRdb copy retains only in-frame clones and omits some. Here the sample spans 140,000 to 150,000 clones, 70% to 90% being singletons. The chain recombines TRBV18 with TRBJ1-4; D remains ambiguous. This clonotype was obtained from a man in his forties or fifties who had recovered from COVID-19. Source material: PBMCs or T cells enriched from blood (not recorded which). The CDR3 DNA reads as TGTGCCAGCTCACAGGAGATTGCGAGGACTAATGAAAAACTGTTTTTT. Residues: CASSQEIARTNEKLFF.